A selection of T cell receptor beta chains follows, all from one sample in a study of blood T cell repertoires in COVID-19. Assay: immunoSEQ multiplex PCR; the TCRdb copy retains only in-frame clones and omits some. The table lists 350,000 to 400,000 clones, roughly 86% of them singletons. Sequencing was carried out using PBMCs or T cells enriched from blood (not recorded which). These receptor sequences come from a man aged 35 to 55 in a cohort exposed to, infected with or recovered from COVID-19 (not recorded which). The CDR3 runs from the conserved cysteine through the conserved F or W. The D gene is left open where the match is weak. Not all rows give a size; the values are once, few, many and, for expanded clones, a class.

CDR3	DNA	D	J	V	size
CASSLDWRTGGANVLTF	TGTGCCAGCAGTTTAGACTGGAGGACAGGGGGGGCCAACGTCCTGACTTTC	TRBD1	TRBJ2-6	TRBV27	NA
CASSFRLGLEGGETQYF	TGTGCCAGCAGCTTCAGACTCGGACTAGAGGGCGGGGAGACCCAGTACTTC	TRBD2	TRBJ2-5	TRBV7-9	NA
CASSPGQGNEKLFF	TGTGCCAGCTCACCAGGACAGGGTAATGAAAAACTGTTTTTT	TRBD1	TRBJ1-4	TRBV18	NA
CASSGQGKDYEQYF	TGTGCCAGCAGTGGCCAGGGGAAGGACTACGAGCAGTACTTC	NA	TRBJ2-7	TRBV2	NA
CASSNAGEQYF	TGTGCCAGCAGCAATGCGGGAGAGCAGTACTTC	NA	TRBJ2-7	TRBV9	NA
CASSQGQGNEKLFF	TGTGCCAGCAGCCAAGGACAGGGGAATGAAAAACTGTTTTTT	TRBD1	TRBJ1-4	TRBV11-2	once
CASSYSGARNQPQHF	TGTGCCAGCAGTTACTCGGGGGCGAGGAATCAGCCCCAGCATTTT	NA	TRBJ1-5	TRBV6-2/TRBV6-3	NA
CASSLDWQGSKNIQYF	TGTGCCAGCAGCTTAGATTGGCAGGGGTCCAAAAACATTCAGTACTTC	NA	TRBJ2-4	TRBV11-2	NA
CASSLLEVGELFF	TGCGCCAGCAGCTTGCTCGAGGTCGGGGAGCTGTTTTTT	NA	TRBJ2-2	TRBV5-1	NA
CATSDPSNGNRGSLYNEQFF	TGTGCCACCAGTGATCCCTCTAACGGAAACAGGGGATCCCTCTACAATGAGCAGTTCTTC	TRBD1	TRBJ2-1	TRBV24-1	NA
CASSLGGRGTGFSGANVLTF	TGTGCCAGCAGTTTAGGGGGACGTGGGACAGGGTTCTCTGGGGCCAACGTCCTGACTTTC	TRBD1	TRBJ2-6	TRBV28	NA
CASSQEVGGRANEQFF	TGTGCCAGCAGCCAAGAGGTAGGGGGTAGGGCGAATGAGCAGTTCTTC	NA	TRBJ2-1	TRBV3-1/TRBV3-2	few
CASSLTNTGELFF	TGTGCCAGCAGTCTAACGAACACCGGGGAGCTGTTTTTT	NA	TRBJ2-2	TRBV6-5	NA
CASSESGQGLAGELFF	TGCGCCAGCAGTGAGTCGGGACAGGGGTTAGCCGGGGAGCTGTTTTTT	TRBD1	TRBJ2-2	TRBV10-1	NA
CASSIEQGRRTGELFF	TGTGCCAGTAGTATAGAACAGGGTAGGCGCACCGGGGAGCTGTTTTTT	NA	TRBJ2-2	TRBV19	few
CARAGGRSPDTQYF	TGTGCCAGAGCCGGCGGGAGAAGCCCAGATACGCAGTATTTT	TRBD2	TRBJ2-3	TRBV27	NA
CAWSHNMNTEAFF	TGTGCCTGGAGCCACAACATGAACACTGAAGCTTTCTTT	NA	TRBJ1-1	TRBV30	NA
CASSLAGVETGELFF	TGTGCCAGCAGCTTAGCAGGGGTTGAGACCGGGGAGCTGTTTTTT	NA	TRBJ2-2	TRBV11-1	NA
CASSLAKGGGYGYTF	TGCGCCAGCAGCTTGGCCAAGGGTGGAGGCTATGGCTACACCTTC	NA	TRBJ1-2	TRBV5-1	NA
CASSMTDNEQFF	TGTGCCAGTAGTATGACAGACAATGAGCAGTTCTTC	NA	TRBJ2-1	TRBV19	NA
CASSLSPGSAEQYF	TGTGCCAGCAGCTTAAGTCCCGGGTCCGCCGAGCAGTACTTC	NA	TRBJ2-7	TRBV7-2	NA
CASGTGGSKGEKLFF	TGTGCCAGCGGGACAGGGGGCTCAAAGGGTGAAAAACTGTTTTTT	TRBD1	TRBJ1-4	TRBV6-5	NA
CAISESAGNTIYF	TGTGCCATCAGTGAGTCAGCGGGAAACACCATATATTTT	NA	TRBJ1-3	TRBV10-3	NA
CASSLDNPYSGNTIYF	TGTGCCAGCAGCTTAGACAATCCGTACTCTGGAAACACCATATATTTT	NA	TRBJ1-3	TRBV7-2	NA
CASTEGASRGYTF	TGTGCCAGCACCGAGGGGGCCAGCAGGGGCTACACCTTC	TRBD1	TRBJ1-2	TRBV13	NA
CASSWRDSPNQPQHF	TGTGCCAGCAGCTGGCGGGACAGCCCGAATCAGCCCCAGCATTTT	TRBD1	TRBJ1-5	TRBV5-5	few
CASMASRLHNEQFF	TGTGCCAGCATGGCTAGCCGTCTACACAATGAGCAGTTCTTC	NA	TRBJ2-1	TRBV27	NA